This T cell receptor beta chain was observed in a study of blood T cell repertoires in COVID-19. Across the study: From T cells, B-cell-depleted T cells, or PBMCs came the material, which was cDNA or gDNA.

The CDR3 length is 18 residues. Per the germline V gene, CDR1 is SEHNR and CDR2 is FQNEAQ (reference sequence). J lost 4 bases, V lost 5 bases, and 18 bases had no gene match. Some clones are missing from TCRdb's copy, which holds only in-frame ones; the method was immunoSEQ multiplex PCR. The sample includes roughly 160,000 clones, more than 65% seen only once; the top ten take about 11%. This chain uses TRBV7-9 with TRBJ2-7; 9 nucleotides agree with TRBD1. The clonotype was recovered from a man aged 65-85 years with active or convalescent COVID-19. Sequenced: peripheral blood. The CDR3 reads CASSTHRGQGTRDYEQYF. The CDR3 DNA reads TGTGCCAGCAGCACTCACCGGGGACAGGGCACCAGAGATTACGAGCAGTACTTC.